This is a list of T cell receptor beta chains from one sample in a study of control samples from healthy donors and cancer patients. Sequencing used immunoSEQ multiplex PCR; TCRdb keeps in-frame clones, though not all of them. Of 140,000 to 150,000 clones listed, more than 85% are singletons. Input material: blood. All receptors derive from a man in his thirties or forties in good health. Both conserved end residues are part of each CDR3. A D gene is named only where the DNA matches it firmly. Clone size is not always given. Where it is, it says once, few, many or a class for expanded clones.

v_call: TRBV28; d_call: NA; clone_size: NA; j_call: TRBJ1-2; cdr3_nt: TGTGCCAGCAGCAGGGGCCGCAACTATGGCTACACCTTC; cdr3_aa: CASSRGRNYGYTF
v_call: TRBV10-3; d_call: NA; clone_size: NA; j_call: TRBJ2-7; cdr3_nt: TGTGCCATCAGGGATCCGGGGCTACAGGGAAGTTACGAGCAGTACTTC; cdr3_aa: CAIRDPGLQGSYEQYF
v_call: TRBV28; d_call: NA; clone_size: NA; j_call: TRBJ1-1; cdr3_nt: TGTGCCAGCAGCGAGGGGAACACTGAAGCTTTCTTT; cdr3_aa: CASSEGNTEAFF
v_call: TRBV3-1/TRBV3-2; d_call: NA; clone_size: NA; j_call: TRBJ1-1; cdr3_nt: TGTGCCAGCAGCCAAAATATGGGTCCCACTGAAGCTTTCTTT; cdr3_aa: CASSQNMGPTEAFF
v_call: TRBV6-6; d_call: TRBD2; clone_size: NA; j_call: TRBJ2-2; cdr3_nt: TGTGCCAGCAGCCCCGCTAGCGGGGGGGGTACCGGGGAGCTGTTTTTT; cdr3_aa: CASSPASGGGTGELFF
v_call: TRBV5-1; d_call: TRBD1; clone_size: NA; j_call: TRBJ2-1; cdr3_nt: TGCGCCAGCAGCGTGGGACAGTACAATGAGCAGTTCTTC; cdr3_aa: CASSVGQYNEQFF
v_call: TRBV6-5; d_call: TRBD2; clone_size: few; j_call: TRBJ2-2; cdr3_nt: TGTGCCGGTGTTGGGCTAGCGGGGGAATCCGGGGAGCTGTTTTTT; cdr3_aa: CAGVGLAGESGELFF
v_call: TRBV21-1; d_call: NA; clone_size: NA; j_call: TRBJ1-1; cdr3_nt: TGTGCCAGCAGCAAAGCGGGGAGTAAAGCTTTCTTT; cdr3_aa: CASSKAGSKAFF
v_call: TRBV15; d_call: NA; clone_size: NA; j_call: TRBJ1-6; cdr3_nt: TGTGCCACCAGCCTTGGCAGGGATTCACCCCTCCACTTT; cdr3_aa: CATSLGRDSPLHF
v_call: TRBV7-8; d_call: TRBD2; clone_size: NA; j_call: TRBJ2-3; cdr3_nt: TGTGCCAGCAGCCCGATAATAGGACTAGCGGGACTTAGCACAGATACGCAGTATTTT; cdr3_aa: CASSPIIGLAGLSTDTQYF
v_call: TRBV6-5; d_call: NA; clone_size: once; j_call: TRBJ1-1; cdr3_nt: TGTGCCAGCAGTTACTCAGGGGCGAGTATCACTGAAGCTTTCTTT; cdr3_aa: CASSYSGASITEAFF
v_call: TRBV19; d_call: NA; clone_size: NA; j_call: TRBJ2-7; cdr3_nt: TGTGCCAGTAGTACCTCTTTCGGACATTTCTACGAGCAGTACTTC; cdr3_aa: CASSTSFGHFYEQYF
v_call: TRBV7-7; d_call: NA; clone_size: NA; j_call: TRBJ2-2; cdr3_nt: TGTGCCAGCAGCCAACAGGCACCCGGGGAGCTGTTTTTT; cdr3_aa: CASSQQAPGELFF
v_call: TRBV28; d_call: TRBD1; clone_size: NA; j_call: TRBJ2-2; cdr3_nt: TGTGCCAGCACCATGGACAGGGATTTCACCGGGGAGCTGTTTTTT; cdr3_aa: CASTMDRDFTGELFF
v_call: TRBV5-1; d_call: NA; clone_size: NA; j_call: TRBJ1-4; cdr3_nt: TGCGCCAGCAGCCCTGGGTTGGGAAATGAAAAACTGTTTTTT; cdr3_aa: CASSPGLGNEKLFF
v_call: TRBV19; d_call: NA; clone_size: NA; j_call: TRBJ1-2; cdr3_nt: TGTGCCAGTAGTATAGGGCGGGGGGCGAACTATGGCTACACCTTC; cdr3_aa: CASSIGRGANYGYTF
v_call: TRBV7-9; d_call: TRBD2; clone_size: NA; j_call: TRBJ2-1; cdr3_nt: TGTGCCAGCAGCTTACTAGCGGCTAATGAGCAGTTCTTC; cdr3_aa: CASSLLAANEQFF
v_call: TRBV6-1; d_call: NA; clone_size: NA; j_call: TRBJ1-5; cdr3_nt: TGTGCCAGCAGTGAAGGACAGGCGCATAATCAGCCCCAGCATTTT; cdr3_aa: CASSEGQAHNQPQHF
v_call: TRBV2; d_call: NA; clone_size: NA; j_call: TRBJ1-1; cdr3_nt: TGTGCCAGCAGTGACAGGGACACTGAAGCTTTCTTT; cdr3_aa: CASSDRDTEAFF
v_call: TRBV5-1; d_call: TRBD1; clone_size: NA; j_call: TRBJ1-1; cdr3_nt: TGCGCCAGCAGCTGGGGGGACAGGGATCAGGGTGAAGCTTTCTTT; cdr3_aa: CASSWGDRDQGEAFF
v_call: TRBV2; d_call: NA; clone_size: NA; j_call: TRBJ2-7; cdr3_nt: TGTGCCAGCAGTGAAAACCAGGTCTCCGAGCAGTACTTC; cdr3_aa: CASSENQVSEQYF
v_call: TRBV5-1; d_call: NA; clone_size: NA; j_call: TRBJ2-1; cdr3_nt: TGCGCCAGCAACCTCCTTTGGGGGTTCTACAATGAGCAGTTCTTC; cdr3_aa: CASNLLWGFYNEQFF
v_call: TRBV2; d_call: NA; clone_size: NA; j_call: TRBJ1-5; cdr3_nt: TGTGCCAGGGGAAGTGGGGGGGGGCAGCCCCAGCATTTT; cdr3_aa: CARGSGGGQPQHF
v_call: TRBV4-1; d_call: NA; clone_size: NA; j_call: TRBJ1-5; cdr3_nt: TGCGCCAGCAGCCAAGATAGAGGGGGGGGTCAGCCCCAGCATTTT; cdr3_aa: CASSQDRGGGQPQHF
v_call: TRBV5-1; d_call: NA; clone_size: NA; j_call: TRBJ1-2; cdr3_nt: TGCGCCAGCAGCTTGGACTCTCCAGGGGGCTACACCTTC; cdr3_aa: CASSLDSPGGYTF
v_call: TRBV28; d_call: NA; clone_size: NA; j_call: TRBJ2-7; cdr3_nt: TGTGCCAGCAGTTTGGCGATCCTATCCTACGAGCAGTACTTC; cdr3_aa: CASSLAILSYEQYF
v_call: TRBV9; d_call: TRBD1; clone_size: once; j_call: TRBJ1-3; cdr3_nt: TGTGCCAGCAGCCGGACAGGGTCTGGAAACACCATATATTTT; cdr3_aa: CASSRTGSGNTIYF
v_call: TRBV19; d_call: NA; clone_size: NA; j_call: TRBJ1-1; cdr3_nt: TGTGCCAGCCTCAACAGGGTCACTGAAGCTTTCTTT; cdr3_aa: CASLNRVTEAFF
v_call: TRBV12-3/TRBV12-4; d_call: NA; clone_size: NA; j_call: TRBJ2-7; cdr3_nt: TGTGCCAGCAGTTTTATGGGAGGCGAGCAGTACTTC; cdr3_aa: CASSFMGGEQYF
v_call: TRBV6-5; d_call: NA; clone_size: NA; j_call: TRBJ1-4; cdr3_nt: TGTGCCAGCAGATGGGGAGGGGGTGAAAAACTGTTTTTT; cdr3_aa: CASRWGGGEKLFF
v_call: TRBV3-1/TRBV3-2; d_call: NA; clone_size: NA; j_call: TRBJ1-6; cdr3_nt: TGTGCCAGCAGCCAAGAGGAGAGGAGCTCCTATAATTCACCCCTCCACTTT; cdr3_aa: CASSQEERSSYNSPLHF
v_call: TRBV28; d_call: NA; clone_size: NA; j_call: TRBJ1-5; cdr3_nt: TGTGCCAGCAGTGGGCCAGCAAGCAATCAGCCCCAGCATTTT; cdr3_aa: CASSGPASNQPQHF
v_call: TRBV7-3; d_call: TRBD1; clone_size: NA; j_call: TRBJ2-1; cdr3_nt: TGTGCCAGCAGCCTCGGGACAGGGAGGGATGAGCAGTTCTTC; cdr3_aa: CASSLGTGRDEQFF
v_call: TRBV28; d_call: NA; clone_size: NA; j_call: TRBJ2-7; cdr3_nt: TGTGCCAGCAGTGGTAGGGTCTCCACCTACGAGCAGTACTTC; cdr3_aa: CASSGRVSTYEQYF
v_call: TRBV5-5; d_call: TRBD1; clone_size: NA; j_call: TRBJ1-4; cdr3_nt: TGTGCCAGCAGCTCAGGGGACAGGGGGTTTTCGGGACAGGCTAATGAAAAACTGTTTTTT; cdr3_aa: CASSSGDRGFSGQANEKLFF
v_call: TRBV7-3; d_call: NA; clone_size: once; j_call: TRBJ1-3; cdr3_nt: TGTGCCAGCAGCTTAAACCCGAACTCTGGAAACACCATATATTTT; cdr3_aa: CASSLNPNSGNTIYF